This passage covers 4 T cell receptor beta chains from one sample sequenced in a study of CD8 T cells in Susac syndrome. Random hexamers served to reverse transcribe about 0.45 to 1 ug RNA. TCRdb fed the immunoSEQ multiplex PCR reads into MiXCR, producing one record per CDR3 protein. The repertoire holds 200,000 or so distinct CDR3 sequences, with about 95% as singletons. Sequencing was performed on CD4+ T cells from PBMCs. All receptors come from a human donor with multiple sclerosis.

The rearrangement joins TRBV20-1 to TRBJ2-4; D gene unclear. V lost 6 bases and J lost 7, with 13 bases in between. CDR1 is DFQATT and CDR2 is SNEGSKA in the germline V gene (reference sequence). The CDR3 is 12 amino acids. The CDR3: CSARGRPNIQYF. In nucleotides, the CDR3 is TGCAGTGCCCGAGGCAGACCTAACATTCAGTACTTC.

The chain combines TRBV12-3 or TRBV12-4 with TRBJ1-1; no clear D gene. Trimming removed 3 bases at V and 0 bases at J, with 2 bases between. This CDR3 has 12 residues. DNA for the CDR3: TGTGCCAGCAGTTTCGTGAACACTGAAGCTTTCTTT. It translates to CASSFVNTEAFF.

The CDR3 bases are TGCGCCAGCGGGACGCAATTCGGGGATGAGCAGTTCTTC. As protein: CASGTQFGDEQFF. This chain connects TRBV5-1 to TRBJ2-1; D is perhaps TRBD1 or TRBD2 (5 bases each). The CDR3 length is 13 residues. Germline assignment: CDR1 SGHRS and CDR2 YFSETQ. V shed 7 bases and J shed 8 bases, with 16 bases lying between them.

V usage is TRBV29-1 and J usage is TRBJ2-1; D is undetermined. The CDR3 is made up of 13 amino acids. Trimming took off 3 bases at V and 1 base at J, with 7 bases between the two ends. Germline V CDR1 and CDR2: SQVTM, ANQGSEA. CDR3 in DNA: TGCAGCGTTGAGACAACATCCTACAATGAGCAGTTCTTC. Its translation is CSVETTSYNEQFF.